This record looks at one TCR beta chain sequence and its context. Its antigen is unknown. TCR alpha and TCR beta cDNA libraries with sample barcodes and UMIs came from 5'RACE using constant-segment primers. TCRdb redid the calling of the 5' RACE reads with MiXCR, one entry per CDR3 protein. The data hold 110,000 or so distinct CDR3 sequences, with around a fifth observed a single time. The length of the CDR3 is 15 residues. V lost 2 bases to trimming and J lost 2 bases, with 9 bases between them. The germline CDR1 and CDR2 sequences are SGHVS and FQNEAQ. This entry belongs to a study of T-cell memory formation after mild COVID-19. Whole-study context: For the most part, TCR clusters were specific to one donor.

Whole-study results and caveats: Researchers report contracting CD4+ clones mostly in CM and EM, with CD8+ clones in EMRA. Balance between CD4 and CD8 was seen in clones contracting day 15 to 85, and a CD4+ lean was seen in later expanders.

The V gene is TRBV7-8, the J gene TRBJ2-2; no clear D. The source is a man younger than 35 who had mild COVID-19 (a few samples of this study predate the infection). Cell type and time point are not known. The sample consisted of PBMCs or a T cell subset sorted from them (not recorded which). CDR3 coding DNA: TGTGCCAGCAGCTTACGTCAGGTTAACACCGGGGAGCTGTTTTTT. Residues: CASSLRQVNTGELFF. Full variable domain (remainder filled in from reference TRBV7-8 and TRBJ2-2): GAGVSQSPRYKVAKRGQDVALRCDPISGHVSLFWYQQALGQGPEFLTYFQNEAQLDKSGLPSDRFFAERPEGSVSTLKIQRTQQEDSAVYLCASSLRQVNTGELFFGEGSRLTVL.